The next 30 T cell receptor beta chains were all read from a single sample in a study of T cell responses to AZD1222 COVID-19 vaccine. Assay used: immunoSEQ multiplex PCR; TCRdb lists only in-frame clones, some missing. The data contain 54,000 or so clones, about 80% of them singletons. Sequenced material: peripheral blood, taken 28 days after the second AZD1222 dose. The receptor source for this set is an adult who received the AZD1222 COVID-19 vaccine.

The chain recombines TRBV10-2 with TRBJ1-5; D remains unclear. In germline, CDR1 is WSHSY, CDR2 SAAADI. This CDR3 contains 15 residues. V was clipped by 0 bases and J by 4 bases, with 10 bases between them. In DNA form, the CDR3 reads TGCGCCAGCAGTGAGTCCTGGACGGTTAATCAGCCCCAGCATTTT. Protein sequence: CASSESWTVNQPQHF.

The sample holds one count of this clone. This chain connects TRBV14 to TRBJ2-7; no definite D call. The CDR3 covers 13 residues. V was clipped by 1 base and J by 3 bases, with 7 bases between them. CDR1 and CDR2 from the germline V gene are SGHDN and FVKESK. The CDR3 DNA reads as TGTGCCAGCAGCCAAGTATACAGCTACGAGCAGTACTTC. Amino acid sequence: CASSQVYSYEQYF.

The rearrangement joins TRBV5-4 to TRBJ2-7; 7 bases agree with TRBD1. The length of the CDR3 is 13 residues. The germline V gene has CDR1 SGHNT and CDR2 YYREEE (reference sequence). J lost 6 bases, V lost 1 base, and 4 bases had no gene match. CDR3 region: CASSLRTGPEQYV. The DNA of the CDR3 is TGTGCCAGCAGCTTGAGGACAGGCCCCGAGCAGTACGTC.

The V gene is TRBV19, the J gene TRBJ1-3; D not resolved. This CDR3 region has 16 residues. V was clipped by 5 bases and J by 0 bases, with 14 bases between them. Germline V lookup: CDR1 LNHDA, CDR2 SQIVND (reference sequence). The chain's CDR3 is CASSAQVSISGNTIYF. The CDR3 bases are TGTGCCAGTAGTGCCCAAGTTTCGATCTCTGGAAACACCATATATTTT.

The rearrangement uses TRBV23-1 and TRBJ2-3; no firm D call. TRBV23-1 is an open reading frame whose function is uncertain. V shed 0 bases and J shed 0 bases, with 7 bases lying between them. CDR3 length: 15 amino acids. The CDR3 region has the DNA TGCGCCAGCAGTCAATCCGGTCCAAGCACAGATACGCAGTATTTT. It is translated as CASSQSGPSTDTQYF.

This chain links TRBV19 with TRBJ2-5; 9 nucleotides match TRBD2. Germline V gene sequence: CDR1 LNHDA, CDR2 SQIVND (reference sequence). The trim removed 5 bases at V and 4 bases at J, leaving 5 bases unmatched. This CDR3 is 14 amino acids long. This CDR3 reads CASSVVSGRETQYF. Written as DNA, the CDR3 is TGTGCCAGTAGTGTCGTTAGCGGGAGAGAGACCCAGTACTTC.

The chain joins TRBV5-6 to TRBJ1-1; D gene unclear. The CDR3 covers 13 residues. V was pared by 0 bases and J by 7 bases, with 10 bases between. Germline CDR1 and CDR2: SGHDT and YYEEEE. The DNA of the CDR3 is TGTGCCAGCAGCTTGGCCGGGTTGGGTGAAGCTTTCTTT. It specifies CASSLAGLGEAFF.

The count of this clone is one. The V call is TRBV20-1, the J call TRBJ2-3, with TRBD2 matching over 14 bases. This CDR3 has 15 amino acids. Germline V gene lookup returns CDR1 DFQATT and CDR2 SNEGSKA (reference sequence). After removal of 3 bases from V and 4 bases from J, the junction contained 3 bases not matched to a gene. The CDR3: CSASRLAGGADTQYF. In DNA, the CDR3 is TGCAGTGCTAGTCGACTAGCGGGGGGGGCAGATACGCAGTATTTT.

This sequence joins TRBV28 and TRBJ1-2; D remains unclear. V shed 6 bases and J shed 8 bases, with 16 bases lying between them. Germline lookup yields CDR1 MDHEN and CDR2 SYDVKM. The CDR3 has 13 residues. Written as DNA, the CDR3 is TGTGCCAGCAGCCCTGACCCGCCCCGGGGCTACACCTTC. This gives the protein CASSPDPPRGYTF.

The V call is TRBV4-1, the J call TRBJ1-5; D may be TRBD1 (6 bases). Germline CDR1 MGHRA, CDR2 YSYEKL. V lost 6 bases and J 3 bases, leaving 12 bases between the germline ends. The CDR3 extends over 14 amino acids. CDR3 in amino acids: CASSFDRNNQPQHF. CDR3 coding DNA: TGCGCCAGCAGTTTCGACAGGAACAATCAGCCCCAGCATTTT.

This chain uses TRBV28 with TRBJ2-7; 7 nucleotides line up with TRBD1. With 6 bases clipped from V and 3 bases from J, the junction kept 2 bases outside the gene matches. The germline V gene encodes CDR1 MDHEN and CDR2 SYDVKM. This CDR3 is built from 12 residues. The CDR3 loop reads CASRTGFYEQYF. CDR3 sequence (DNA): TGTGCCAGCAGGACAGGGTTCTACGAGCAGTACTTC.

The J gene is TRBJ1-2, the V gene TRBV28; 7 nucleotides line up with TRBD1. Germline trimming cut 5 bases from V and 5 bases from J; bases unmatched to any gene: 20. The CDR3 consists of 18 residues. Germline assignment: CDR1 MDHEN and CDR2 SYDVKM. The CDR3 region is CASSVPPTGASLRYGYTF. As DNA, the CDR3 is TGTGCCAGCAGTGTCCCTCCAACAGGGGCCTCCCTGAGATATGGCTACACCTTC.

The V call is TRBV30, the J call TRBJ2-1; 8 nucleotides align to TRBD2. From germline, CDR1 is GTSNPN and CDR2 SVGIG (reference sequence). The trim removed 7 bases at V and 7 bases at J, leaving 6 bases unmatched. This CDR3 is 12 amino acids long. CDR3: CAYSGSGNEQFF. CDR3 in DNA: TGTGCCTACAGCGGGAGCGGAAATGAGCAGTTCTTC. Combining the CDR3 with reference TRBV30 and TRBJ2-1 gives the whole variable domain SQTIHQWPATLVQPVGSPLSLECTVEGTSNPNLYWYRQAAGRGLQLLFYSVGIGQISSEVPQNLSASRPQDRQFILSSKKLLLSDSGFYLCAYSGSGNEQFFGPGTRLTVL.

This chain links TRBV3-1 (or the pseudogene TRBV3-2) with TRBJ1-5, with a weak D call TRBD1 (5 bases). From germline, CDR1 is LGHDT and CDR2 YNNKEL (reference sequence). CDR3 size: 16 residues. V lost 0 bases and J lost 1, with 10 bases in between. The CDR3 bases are TGTGCCAGCAGCCAAGATGGGGGAGTGAGCAATCAGCCCCAGCATTTT. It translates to CASSQDGGVSNQPQHF.

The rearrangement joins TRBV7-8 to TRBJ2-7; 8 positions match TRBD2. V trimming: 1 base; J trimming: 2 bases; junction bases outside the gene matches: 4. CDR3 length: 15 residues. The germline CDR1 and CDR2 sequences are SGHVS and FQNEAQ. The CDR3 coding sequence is TGTGCCAGCAGCTTAGTACTAGCGGACGCCTACGAGCAGTACTTC. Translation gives CASSLVLADAYEQYF.

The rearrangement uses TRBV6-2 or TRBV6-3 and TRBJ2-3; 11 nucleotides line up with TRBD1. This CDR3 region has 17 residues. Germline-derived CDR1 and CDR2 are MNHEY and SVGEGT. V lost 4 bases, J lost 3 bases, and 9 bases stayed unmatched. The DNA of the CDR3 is TGTGCCAGCAGTTGGGGGACAGGGGGTATGGGGACAGATACGCAGTATTTT. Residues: CASSWGTGGMGTDTQYF.

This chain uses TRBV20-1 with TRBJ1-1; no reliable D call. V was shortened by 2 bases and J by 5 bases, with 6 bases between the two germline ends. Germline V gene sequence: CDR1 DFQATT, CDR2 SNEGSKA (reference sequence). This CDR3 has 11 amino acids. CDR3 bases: TGCAGTGCTAGACGGCTGACTGAAGCTTTCTTT. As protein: CSARRLTEAFF.

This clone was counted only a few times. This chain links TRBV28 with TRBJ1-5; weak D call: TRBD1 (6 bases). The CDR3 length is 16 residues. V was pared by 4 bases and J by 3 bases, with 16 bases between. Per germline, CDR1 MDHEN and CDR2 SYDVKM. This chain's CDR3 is CASSSGSRGDNQPQHF. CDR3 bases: TGTGCCAGCAGTTCAGGGTCGAGGGGGGACAATCAGCCCCAGCATTTT. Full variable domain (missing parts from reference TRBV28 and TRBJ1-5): DVKVTQSSRYLVKRTGEKVFLECVQDMDHENMFWYRQDPGLGLRLIYFSYDVKMKEKGDIPEGYSVSREKKERFSLILESASTNQTSMYLCASSSGSRGDNQPQHFGDGTRLSIL.

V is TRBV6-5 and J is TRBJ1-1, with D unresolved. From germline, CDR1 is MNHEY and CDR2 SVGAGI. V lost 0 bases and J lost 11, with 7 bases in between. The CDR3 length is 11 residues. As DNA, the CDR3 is TGTGCCAGCAGTTACTCCGGGGAGGCTTTCTTT. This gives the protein CASSYSGEAFF.

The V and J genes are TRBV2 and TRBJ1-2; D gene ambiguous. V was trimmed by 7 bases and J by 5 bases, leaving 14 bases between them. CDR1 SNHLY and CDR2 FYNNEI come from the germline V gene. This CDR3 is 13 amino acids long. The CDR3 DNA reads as TGTGCCAGCACCGAACTGGCAGCGTATGGCTACACCTTC. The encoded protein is CASTELAAYGYTF.

The CDR3, as DNA: TGTGCCAGCAGTGGGGGGAGCCATAGCAATCAGCCCCAGCATTTT. As protein: CASSGGSHSNQPQHF. The V call is TRBV28, the J call TRBJ1-5, with D tentatively TRBD1 (5 bases). V gave up 5 bases and J gave up 0 bases, with 11 bases separating them. Germline CDR1 MDHEN, CDR2 SYDVKM. The CDR3 contains 15 residues.

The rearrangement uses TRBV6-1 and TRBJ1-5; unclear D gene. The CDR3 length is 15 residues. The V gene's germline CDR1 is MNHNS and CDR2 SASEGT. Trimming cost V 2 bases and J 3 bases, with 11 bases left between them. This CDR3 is CASSELSGYNQPQHF. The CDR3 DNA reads TGTGCCAGCAGTGAATTATCGGGGTACAATCAGCCCCAGCATTTT.

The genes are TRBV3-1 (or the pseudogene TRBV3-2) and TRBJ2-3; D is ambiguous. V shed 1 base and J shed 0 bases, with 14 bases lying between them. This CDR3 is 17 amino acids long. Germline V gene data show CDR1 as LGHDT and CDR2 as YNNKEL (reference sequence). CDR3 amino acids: CASSQGSLTQSTDTQYF. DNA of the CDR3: TGTGCCAGCAGCCAAGGGTCCTTAACCCAAAGCACAGATACGCAGTATTTT.

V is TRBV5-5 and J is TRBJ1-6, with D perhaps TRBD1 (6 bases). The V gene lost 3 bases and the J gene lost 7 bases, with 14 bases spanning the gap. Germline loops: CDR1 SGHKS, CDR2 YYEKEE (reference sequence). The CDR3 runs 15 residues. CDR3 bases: TGTGCCAGCAGCTACCAAGACAGGCCCAATTCACCCCTCCACTTT. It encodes CASSYQDRPNSPLHF.

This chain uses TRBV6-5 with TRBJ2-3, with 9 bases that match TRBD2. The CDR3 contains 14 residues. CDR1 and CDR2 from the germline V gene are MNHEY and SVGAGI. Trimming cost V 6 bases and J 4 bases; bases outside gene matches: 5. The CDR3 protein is CASSPGLASDTQYF. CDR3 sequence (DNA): TGTGCCAGCAGCCCCGGACTAGCGTCAGATACGCAGTATTTT.

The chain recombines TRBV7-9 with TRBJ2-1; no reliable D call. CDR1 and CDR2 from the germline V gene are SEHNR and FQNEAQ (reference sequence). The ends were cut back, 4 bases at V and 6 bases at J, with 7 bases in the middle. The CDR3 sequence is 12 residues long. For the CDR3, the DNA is TGTGCCAGCAGCTCCTCAATCAATGAGCAGTTCTTC. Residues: CASSSSINEQFF.

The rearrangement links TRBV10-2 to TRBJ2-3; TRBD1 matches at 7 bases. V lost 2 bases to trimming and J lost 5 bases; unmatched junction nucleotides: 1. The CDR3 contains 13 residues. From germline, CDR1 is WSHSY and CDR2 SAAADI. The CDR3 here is CASSEAGGDTQYF. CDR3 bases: TGCGCCAGCAGTGAGGCAGGGGGAGATACGCAGTATTTT.

The CDR3 sequence is CASSTAVNTGELFF. The CDR3 DNA follows: TGCGCCAGCAGCACGGCGGTGAACACCGGGGAGCTGTTTTTT. This chain connects TRBV5-1 to TRBJ2-2, with D unclear. Trimming took 4 bases from V and 1 from J, leaving 8 bases between them. CDR1 and CDR2 (germline): SGHRS, YFSETQ. The CDR3 runs 14 residues.

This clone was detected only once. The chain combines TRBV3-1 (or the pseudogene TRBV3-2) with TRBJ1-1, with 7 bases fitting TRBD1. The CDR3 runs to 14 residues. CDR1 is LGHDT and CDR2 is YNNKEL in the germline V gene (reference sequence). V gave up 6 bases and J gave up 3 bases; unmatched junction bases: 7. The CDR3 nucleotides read TGTGCCAGCAGAGCAACCGGGACAGACACTGAAGCTTTCTTT. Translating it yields CASRATGTDTEAFF.

The CDR3 nucleotides read TGTGCCAGCACTGGTCGGCAGGGGCTAAATCAGCCCCAGCATTTT. As protein: CASTGRQGLNQPQHF. The chain recombines TRBV6-5 with TRBJ1-5; D possibly corresponds to TRBD1 (6 bases). This CDR3 spans 15 amino acids. Trimming cost V 7 bases and J 4 bases, with 17 bases left between them. The germline V gene has CDR1 MNHEY and CDR2 SVGAGI.